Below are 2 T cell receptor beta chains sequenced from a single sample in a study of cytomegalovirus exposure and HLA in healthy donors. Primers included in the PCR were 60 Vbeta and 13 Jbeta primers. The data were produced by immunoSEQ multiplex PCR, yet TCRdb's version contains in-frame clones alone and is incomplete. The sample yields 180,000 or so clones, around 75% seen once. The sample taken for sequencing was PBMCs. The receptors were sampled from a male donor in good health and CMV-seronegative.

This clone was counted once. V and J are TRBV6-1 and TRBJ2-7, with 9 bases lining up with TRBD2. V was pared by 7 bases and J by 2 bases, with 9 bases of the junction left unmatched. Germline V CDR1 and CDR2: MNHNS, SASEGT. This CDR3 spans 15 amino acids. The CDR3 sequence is CASTTSGYDTYEQYF. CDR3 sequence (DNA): TGTGCCAGCACAACTAGCGGGTACGATACCTACGAGCAGTACTTC.

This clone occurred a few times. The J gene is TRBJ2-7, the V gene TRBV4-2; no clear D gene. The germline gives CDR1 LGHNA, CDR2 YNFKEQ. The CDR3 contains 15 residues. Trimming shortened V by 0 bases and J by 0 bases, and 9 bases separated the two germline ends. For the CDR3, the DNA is TGTGCCAGCAGCCAAGATTTTGCTAGCTCCTACGAGCAGTACTTC. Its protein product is CASSQDFASSYEQYF.